This TCR beta chain was documented in a study of blood T cell repertoires in COVID-19. Overall study context: Nucleic acid was either cDNA or gDNA, and it came from T cells, B-cell-depleted T cells, or PBMCs.

This clone was picked up a small number of times. Sequencing used immunoSEQ multiplex PCR; TCRdb keeps in-frame clones, though not all of them. The sample lists some 96,000 clones, approximately 87% seen once, with 9.5% to 12% in the top ten. The V end was cut by 1 base, the J end by 6 bases, with 10 bases between. Per germline, CDR1 SGHRS and CDR2 YFSETQ. The CDR3 loop spans 13 amino acids. The sample consisted of peripheral blood. This clonotype was sampled from a human donor in a cohort sampled during active COVID-19. J is TRBJ1-1 and V is TRBV5-1; D is perhaps TRBD1 (5 bases). DNA of the CDR3: TGCGCCAGCAGCTTGAGCGGGGGGGCTGAAGCTTTCTTT. Protein product: CASSLSGGAEAFF.